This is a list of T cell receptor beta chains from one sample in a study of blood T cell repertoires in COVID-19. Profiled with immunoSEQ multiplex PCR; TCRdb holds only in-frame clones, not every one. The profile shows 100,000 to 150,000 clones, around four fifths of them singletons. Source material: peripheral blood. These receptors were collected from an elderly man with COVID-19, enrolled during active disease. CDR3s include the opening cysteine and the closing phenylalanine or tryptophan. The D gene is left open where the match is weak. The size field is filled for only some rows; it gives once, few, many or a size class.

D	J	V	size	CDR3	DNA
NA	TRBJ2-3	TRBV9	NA	CASSKPFADTQYF	TGTGCCAGCAGTAAGCCCTTTGCAGATACGCAGTATTTT
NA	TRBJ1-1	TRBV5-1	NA	CASSVGHLNTEAFF	TGCGCCAGCAGCGTGGGACATCTGAACACTGAAGCTTTCTTT
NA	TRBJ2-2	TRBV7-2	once	CASKGGLGTGELFF	TGTGCCAGCAAAGGGGGATTGGGCACCGGGGAGCTGTTTTTT
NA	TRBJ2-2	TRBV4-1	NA	CASSHPPRPPDTGELFF	TGCGCCAGCAGCCACCCTCCCCGTCCTCCGGACACCGGGGAGCTGTTTTTT
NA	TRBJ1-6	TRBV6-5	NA	CASSYAGNSPLHF	TGTGCCAGCAGTTATGCCGGGAATTCACCCCTCCACTTT
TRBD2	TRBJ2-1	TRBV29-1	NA	CSVDGLAGGPTYNEQFF	TGCAGCGTTGATGGCCTAGCGGGAGGGCCTACTTACAATGAGCAGTTCTTC
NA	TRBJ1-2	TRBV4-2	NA	CASSQEKGDRGYTF	TGTGCCAGCAGCCAAGAGAAGGGAGACAGGGGCTACACCTTC
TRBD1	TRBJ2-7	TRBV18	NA	CASSREQGSGRGQYF	TGTGCCAGCTCACGCGAACAGGGGTCTGGGAGAGGGCAGTACTTC
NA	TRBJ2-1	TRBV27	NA	CASSSPGLRSYNEQFF	TGTGCCAGCAGTTCACCGGGACTTCGCTCCTACAATGAGCAGTTCTTC
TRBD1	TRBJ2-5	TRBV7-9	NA	CASRTGGGETQYF	TGTGCCAGCAGGACAGGGGGCGGAGAGACCCAGTACTTC
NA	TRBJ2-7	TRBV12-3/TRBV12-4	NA	CASSYGYEQYF	TGTGCCAGCAGCTATGGTTACGAGCAGTACTTC
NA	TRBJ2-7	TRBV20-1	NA	CSAGRGYEQYF	TGCAGTGCCGGTCGGGGCTACGAGCAGTACTTC
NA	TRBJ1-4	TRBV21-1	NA	CASSTPGQFDDADNEKLFF	TGTGCCAGCAGCACTCCGGGACAGTTTGATGATGCCGATAATGAAAAACTGTTTTTT
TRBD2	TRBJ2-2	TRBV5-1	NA	CASSPSGSAVAGELFF	TGCGCCAGCAGCCCTAGCGGGAGTGCGGTAGCCGGGGAGCTGTTTTTT
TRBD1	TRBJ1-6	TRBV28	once	CASKGTGDSPLHF	TGTGCCAGCAAAGGGACAGGGGACTCACCCCTCCACTTT
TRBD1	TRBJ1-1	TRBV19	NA	CASSVDRVTEAFF	TGTGCCAGTAGTGTGGACAGGGTAACTGAAGCTTTCTTT
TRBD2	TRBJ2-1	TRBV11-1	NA	CASSLASGRAREQFF	TGTGCCAGCAGCTTAGCCAGCGGGAGGGCCCGTGAGCAGTTCTTC
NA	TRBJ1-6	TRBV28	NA	CASTIQGFNNSPLHF	TGTGCCAGCACCATACAGGGCTTTAATAATTCACCCCTCCACTTT
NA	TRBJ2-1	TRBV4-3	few	CASSQAWDSFNEQFF	TGCGCCAGCAGCCAAGCATGGGACTCTTTTAATGAGCAGTTCTTC
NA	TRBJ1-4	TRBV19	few	CASSTDWLLGTNEKLFF	TGTGCCAGTAGTACAGATTGGCTACTCGGGACTAATGAAAAACTGTTTTTT
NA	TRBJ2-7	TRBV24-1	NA	CATSVGGRDEQYF	TGTGCCACCAGTGTGGGGGGTCGGGACGAGCAGTACTTC
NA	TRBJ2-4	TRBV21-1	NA	CASSKEVREVLAKNIQYF	TGTGCCAGCAGCAAAGAGGTCAGGGAAGTCCTGGCCAAAAACATTCAGTACTTC
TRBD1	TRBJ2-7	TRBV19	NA	CASSIQGAASEQYF	TGTGCCAGTAGTATTCAGGGGGCAGCTAGCGAGCAGTACTTC
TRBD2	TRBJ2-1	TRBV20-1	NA	CSASLGSGRPGEQFF	TGCAGTGCTAGTCTCGGGAGCGGGAGGCCGGGGGAGCAGTTCTTC
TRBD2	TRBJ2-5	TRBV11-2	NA	CASSLAMIAGGRWETQYF	TGTGCCAGCAGCTTAGCCATGATAGCGGGAGGGCGGTGGGAGACCCAGTACTTC
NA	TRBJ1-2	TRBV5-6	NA	CASSLEGVGYGYTF	TGTGCCAGCAGCTTGGAAGGGGTAGGGTATGGCTACACCTTC
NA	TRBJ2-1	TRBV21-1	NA	CASSKQGRDNEQFF	TGTGCCAGCAGCAAACAGGGCAGGGACAATGAGCAGTTCTTC
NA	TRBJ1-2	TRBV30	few	CAWRTETGGYTF	TGTGCCTGGCGGACGGAGACGGGGGGCTACACCTTC
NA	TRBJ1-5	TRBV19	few	CASSIPIYGAHAQPQHF	TGTGCCAGTAGTATCCCGATATATGGGGCCCATGCGCAGCCCCAGCATTTT